A selection of T cell receptor beta chains follows, all from one sample in a study of T cell changes during pregnancy in multiple sclerosis. Profiled with immunoSEQ multiplex PCR; TCRdb holds only in-frame clones, not every one. Of about 50,000 clones listed, approximately 93% were seen once; the top ten hold around 0.3%. Specimen: CD4+ T cells from peripheral blood mononuclear cells, collected in the third trimester of pregnancy. Every receptor here comes from a female donor with multiple sclerosis, enrolled in a pregnancy study. Each CDR3 is given with its conserved first and last residue. Fields, in order: clone size, V gene, CDR3 length, D gene, J gene, CDR3 DNA, CDR3 protein. A D gene is named only where the DNA matches it firmly. The size field is filled for only some rows; it gives once, few, many or a size class.

clone size: once
V gene: TRBV5-1
CDR3 length: 14
D gene: TRBD1
J gene: TRBJ1-1
CDR3 DNA: TGCGCCAGCAGGACGTTACAGGGGGCGGCTGAAGCTTTCTTT
CDR3 protein: CASRTLQGAAEAFF

clone size: .
V gene: TRBV4-3
CDR3 length: 13
D gene: .
J gene: TRBJ1-5
CDR3 DNA: TGCGCCAGCAGCCGCGACATCGCCCAGCCCCAGCATTTT
CDR3 protein: CASSRDIAQPQHF

clone size: .
V gene: TRBV18
CDR3 length: 17
D gene: TRBD2
J gene: TRBJ2-2
CDR3 DNA: TGTGCCAGCTCACCAATGGCTAGCGGGGCTAACACCGGGGAGCTGTTTTTT
CDR3 protein: CASSPMASGANTGELFF

clone size: .
V gene: TRBV19
CDR3 length: 15
D gene: .
J gene: TRBJ1-5
CDR3 DNA: TGTGCCAGTAGTCCGGTGCGGCAGGGCGATCAGCCCCAGCATTTT
CDR3 protein: CASSPVRQGDQPQHF

clone size: .
V gene: TRBV19
CDR3 length: 16
D gene: TRBD2
J gene: TRBJ2-1
CDR3 DNA: TGTGCCAGTAGCCCCCCCGCGGGAGTGGCCTACAATGAGCAGTTCTTC
CDR3 protein: CASSPPAGVAYNEQFF

clone size: .
V gene: TRBV4-1
CDR3 length: 15
D gene: TRBD2
J gene: TRBJ2-3
CDR3 DNA: TGCGCCAGCAAGGGGTCCGGGACTACGTATGATACGCAGTATTTT
CDR3 protein: CASKGSGTTYDTQYF

clone size: once
V gene: TRBV11-3
CDR3 length: 18
D gene: TRBD2
J gene: TRBJ2-1
CDR3 DNA: TGTGCCAGCAGCTCGAAACCTGGACTAGCGGGAGGGGTCGATGAGCAGTTCTTC
CDR3 protein: CASSSKPGLAGGVDEQFF

clone size: few
V gene: TRBV7-6
CDR3 length: 16
D gene: .
J gene: TRBJ1-3
CDR3 DNA: TGTGCCAGCAGCTTAAGCTCCCGGTCGACTGGAAACACCATATATTTT
CDR3 protein: CASSLSSRSTGNTIYF

clone size: .
V gene: TRBV10-3
CDR3 length: 14
D gene: .
J gene: TRBJ2-6
CDR3 DNA: TGTGCCATCACTAAGAACTCTGGGGCCAACGTCCTGACTTTC
CDR3 protein: CAITKNSGANVLTF

clone size: once
V gene: TRBV5-1
CDR3 length: 17
D gene: TRBD1
J gene: TRBJ1-2
CDR3 DNA: TGCGCCAGCAGCTTGGTGGCAGGGGGGCTTCAGGGCTATGGCTACACCTTC
CDR3 protein: CASSLVAGGLQGYGYTF

clone size: .
V gene: TRBV19
CDR3 length: 15
D gene: TRBD2
J gene: TRBJ2-6
CDR3 DNA: TGTGCCAGTAGTTCCGGGGGGGCTGGGGCCAACGTCCTGACTTTC
CDR3 protein: CASSSGGAGANVLTF

clone size: .
V gene: TRBV6-6
CDR3 length: 13
D gene: .
J gene: TRBJ1-2
CDR3 DNA: TGTGCCAGCAGTCCCCGGGACATTTATGGCTACACCTTC
CDR3 protein: CASSPRDIYGYTF

clone size: .
V gene: TRBV6-6
CDR3 length: 16
D gene: .
J gene: TRBJ1-2
CDR3 DNA: TGTGCCAGCAGTTACATAACGTACTCCGTTAGCTATGGCTACACCTTC
CDR3 protein: CASSYITYSVSYGYTF